The clone carrying this TCR beta chain was seen only a few times. As yet, its antigen is unknown. The data originate from a study of shared clonotypes between healthy human individuals. General study findings and limits: Sequencing of the sorted subsets was shown by rarefaction to be incomplete despite large depth.

Data came from immunoSEQ multiplex PCR; TCRdb stores just in-frame clones and leaves some out. Among about 960,000 clones listed, 70% to 85% were seen once. V was pared by 8 bases and J by 0 bases, with 16 bases between. The CDR3 has 15 residues. Germline V gene lookup returns CDR1 MNHEY and CDR2 SMNVEV (reference sequence). J is TRBJ1-1 and V is TRBV27; tentatively, D is TRBD1 (5 bases). The material sequenced was memory CD4+ T cells sorted from blood. As to subset: CD45RA-negative fraction. The sequence was collected from a man aged 18-30 years in good health. CDR3 protein: CASRPAGRMNTEAFF. The DNA for the CDR3 is TGTGCCAGCCGCCCGGCAGGGCGCATGAACACTGAAGCTTTCTTT.